This T cell receptor beta chain was documented in a study of T cells in localized non-small cell lung cancer. TCRdb's table, derived via immunoSEQ multiplex PCR, lists solely in-frame clones and lacks some. The sample carries around 25,000 clones, about 94% recorded once. Germline-derived CDR1 and CDR2 are MRHNA and SNTAGT. The germline V and J ends were trimmed by 0 bases and 2 bases, with 11 bases remaining between them. The CDR3 spans 16 residues. This clonotype was obtained from a woman aged 35 to 70 with stage I lung adenocarcinoma. The sequencing here drew on peripheral blood, taken before any cancer treatment. The chain employs TRBV6-4 and TRBJ2-1, with D tentatively TRBD1 (5 bases). In DNA, the CDR3 is TGTGCCAGCAGTGACTCGGGGCAGGGCACCTACAATGAGCAGTTCTTC. Its protein product is CASSDSGQGTYNEQFF.